The sequence of this T cell receptor (beta chain) was determined in a study of shared clonotypes between healthy human individuals. Using immunoSEQ multiplex PCR, the repertoire was profiled, and TCRdb retains in-frame clones only, with some absent. Counted here are 980,000 or so clones, 76% occurring once; the ten biggest clones make up over 1.3%. As regards this clone: As yet, its antigen is unknown.

Study results and caveats: Naive subsets tended to show greater estimated richness than memory subsets. Only blood was sampled, and tissue TCR repertoires likely differ from blood ones.

The donor cohort consisted entirely of Caucasian adults residing in Nashville, Tennessee. J gave up 3 bases and V 5 bases, and 12 bases lay outside the gene matches. Germline V gene lookup returns CDR1 SGHVS and CDR2 FNYEAQ. The CDR3 covers 17 residues. The clonotype comes from a man between 18 and 35 years old in good health. The sequenced sample consisted of memory CD4+ T cells sorted from blood. Sample subset: CD45RA-negative fraction. This chain connects TRBV7-6 to TRBJ2-3, with 9 positions matching TRBD1. CDR3 sequence (DNA): TGTGCCAGCAGCCGAAACAGGGGGCTGTTTGGAACAGATACGCAGTATTTT. It translates to CASSRNRGLFGTDTQYF.